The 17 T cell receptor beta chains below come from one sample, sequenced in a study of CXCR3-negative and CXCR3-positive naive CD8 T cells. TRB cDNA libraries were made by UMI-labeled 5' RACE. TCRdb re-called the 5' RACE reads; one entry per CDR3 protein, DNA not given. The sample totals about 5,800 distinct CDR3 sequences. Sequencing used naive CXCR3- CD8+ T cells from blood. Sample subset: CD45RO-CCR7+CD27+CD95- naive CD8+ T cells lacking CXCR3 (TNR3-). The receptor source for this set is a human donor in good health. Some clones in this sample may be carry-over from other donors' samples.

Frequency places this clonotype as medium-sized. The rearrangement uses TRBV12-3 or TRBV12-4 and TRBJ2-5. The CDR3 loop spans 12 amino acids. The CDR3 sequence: CASSQPRETQYF.

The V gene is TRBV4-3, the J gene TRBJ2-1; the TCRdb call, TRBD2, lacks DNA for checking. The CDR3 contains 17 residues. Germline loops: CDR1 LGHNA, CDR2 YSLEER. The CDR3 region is CASSYSPGTSGSYEQFF.

The CDR3 region is CASSYFRDQVEGDTQYF. The V gene is TRBV6-2 or TRBV6-3, the J gene TRBJ2-3; TCRdb outputs TRBD1, but without DNA this stays unchecked. Germline CDR1 MNHEY, CDR2 SVGEGT. This CDR3 contains 17 residues.

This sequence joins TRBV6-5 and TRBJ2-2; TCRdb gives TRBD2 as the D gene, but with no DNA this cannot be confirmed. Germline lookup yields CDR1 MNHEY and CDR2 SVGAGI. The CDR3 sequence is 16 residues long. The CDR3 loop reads CASSQTRGGDTGELFF.

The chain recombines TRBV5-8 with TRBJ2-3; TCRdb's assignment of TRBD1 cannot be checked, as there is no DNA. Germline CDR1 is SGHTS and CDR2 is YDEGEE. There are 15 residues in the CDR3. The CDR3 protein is CASSLGQGRTDTQYF.

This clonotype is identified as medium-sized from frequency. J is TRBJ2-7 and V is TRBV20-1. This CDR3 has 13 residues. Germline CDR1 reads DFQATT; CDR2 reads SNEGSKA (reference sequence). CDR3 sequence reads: CSARDQTSYEQYF.

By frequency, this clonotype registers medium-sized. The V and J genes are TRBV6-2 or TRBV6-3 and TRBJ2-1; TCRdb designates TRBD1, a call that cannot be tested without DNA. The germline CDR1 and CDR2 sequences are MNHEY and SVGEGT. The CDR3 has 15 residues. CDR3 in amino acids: CASSFKIQGSNEQFF.

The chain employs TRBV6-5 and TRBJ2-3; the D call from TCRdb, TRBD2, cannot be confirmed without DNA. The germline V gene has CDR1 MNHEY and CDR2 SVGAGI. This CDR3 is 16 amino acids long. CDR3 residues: CASSYSTGGASDTQYF.

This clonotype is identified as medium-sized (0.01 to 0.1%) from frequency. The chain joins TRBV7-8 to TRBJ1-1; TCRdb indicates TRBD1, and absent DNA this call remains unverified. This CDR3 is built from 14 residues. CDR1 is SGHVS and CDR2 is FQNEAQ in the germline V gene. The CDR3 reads CASSSEPGQVEAFF.

This CDR3 is CASSLDGRDEKLFF. The chain uses TRBV4-3 and TRBJ1-4. The CDR3 spans 14 residues. Per germline, CDR1 LGHNA and CDR2 YSLEER.

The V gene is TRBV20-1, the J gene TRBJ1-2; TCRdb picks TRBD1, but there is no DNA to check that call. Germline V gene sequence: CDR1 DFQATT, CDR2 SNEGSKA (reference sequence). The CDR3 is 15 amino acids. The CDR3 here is CSAYSGTEIYYGYTF.

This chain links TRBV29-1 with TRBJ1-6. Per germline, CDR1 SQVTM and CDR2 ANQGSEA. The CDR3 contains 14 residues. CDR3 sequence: CSVDLWRYNSPLHF.

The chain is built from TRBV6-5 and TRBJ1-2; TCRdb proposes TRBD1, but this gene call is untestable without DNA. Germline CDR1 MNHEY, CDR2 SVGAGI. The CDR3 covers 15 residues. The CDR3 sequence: CASSFSQAGAYGYTF.

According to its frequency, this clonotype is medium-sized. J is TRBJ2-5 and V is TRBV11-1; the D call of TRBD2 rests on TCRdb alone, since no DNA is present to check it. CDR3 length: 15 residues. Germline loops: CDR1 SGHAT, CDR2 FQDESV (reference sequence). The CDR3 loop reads CASSFTRDLKETQYF. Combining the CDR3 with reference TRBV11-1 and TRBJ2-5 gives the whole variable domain EAEVAQSPRYKITEKSQAVAFWCDPISGHATLYWYRQILGQGPELLVQFQDESVVDDSQLPKDRFSAERLKGVDSTLKIQPAELGDSAMYLCASSFTRDLKETQYFGPGTRLLVL.

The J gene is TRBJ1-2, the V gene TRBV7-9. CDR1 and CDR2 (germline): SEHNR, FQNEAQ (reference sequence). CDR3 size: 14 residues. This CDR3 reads CASTAGGESNGYTF.

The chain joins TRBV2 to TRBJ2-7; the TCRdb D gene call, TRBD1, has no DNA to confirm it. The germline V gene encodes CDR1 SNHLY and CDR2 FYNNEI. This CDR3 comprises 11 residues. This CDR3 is CASSPPPEQYF. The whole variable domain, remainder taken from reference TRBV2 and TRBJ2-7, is EPEVTQTPSHQVTQMGQEVILRCVPISNHLYFYWYRQILGQKVEFLVSFYNNEISEKSEIFDDQFSVERPDGSNFTLKIRSTKLEDSAMYFCASSPPPEQYFGPGTRLTVT.

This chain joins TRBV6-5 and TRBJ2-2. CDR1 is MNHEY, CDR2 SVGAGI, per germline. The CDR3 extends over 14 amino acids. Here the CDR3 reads CASSYMKNTGELFF.